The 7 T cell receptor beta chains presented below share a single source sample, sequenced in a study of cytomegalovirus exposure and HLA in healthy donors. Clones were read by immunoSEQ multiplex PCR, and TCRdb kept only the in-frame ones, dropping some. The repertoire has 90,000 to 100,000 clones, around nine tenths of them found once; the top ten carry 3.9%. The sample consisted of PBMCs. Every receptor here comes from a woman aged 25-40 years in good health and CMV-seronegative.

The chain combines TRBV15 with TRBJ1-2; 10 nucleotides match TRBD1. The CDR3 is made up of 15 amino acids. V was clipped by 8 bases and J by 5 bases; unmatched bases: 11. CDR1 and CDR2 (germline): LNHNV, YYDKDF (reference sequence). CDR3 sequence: CATGRGDRGMYGYTF. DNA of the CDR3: TGTGCCACCGGACGCGGGGACAGGGGAATGTATGGCTACACCTTC. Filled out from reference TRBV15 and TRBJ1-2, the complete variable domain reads DAMVIQNPRYQVTQFGKPVTLSCSQTLNHNVMYWYQQKSSQAPKLLFHYYDKDFNNEADTPDNFQSRRPNTSFCFLDIRSPGLGDTAMYLCATGRGDRGMYGYTFGSGTRLTVV.

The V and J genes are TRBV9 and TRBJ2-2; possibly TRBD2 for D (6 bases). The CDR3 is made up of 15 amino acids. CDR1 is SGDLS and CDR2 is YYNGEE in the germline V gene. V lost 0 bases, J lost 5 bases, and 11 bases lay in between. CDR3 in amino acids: CASSVDRTKTGELFF. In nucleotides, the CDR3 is TGTGCCAGCAGCGTAGACAGGACTAAGACCGGGGAGCTGTTTTTT.

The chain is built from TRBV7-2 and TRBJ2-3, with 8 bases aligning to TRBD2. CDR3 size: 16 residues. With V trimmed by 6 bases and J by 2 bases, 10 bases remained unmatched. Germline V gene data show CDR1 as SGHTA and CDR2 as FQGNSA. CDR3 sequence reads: CASRSTLAGPTDTQYF. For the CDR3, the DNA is TGTGCCAGCAGGTCAACCTTAGCGGGACCCACAGATACGCAGTATTTT.

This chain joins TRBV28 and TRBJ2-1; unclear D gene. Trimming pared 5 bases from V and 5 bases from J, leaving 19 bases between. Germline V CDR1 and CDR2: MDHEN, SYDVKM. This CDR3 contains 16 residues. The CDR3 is CASSPDIWLGHNEQFF. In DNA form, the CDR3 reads TGTGCCAGCAGTCCCGACATTTGGCTGGGCCACAATGAGCAGTTCTTC.

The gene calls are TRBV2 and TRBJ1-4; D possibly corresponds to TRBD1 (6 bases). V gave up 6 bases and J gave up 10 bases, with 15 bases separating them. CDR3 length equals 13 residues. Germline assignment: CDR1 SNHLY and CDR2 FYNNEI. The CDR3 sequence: CASRLNRARKLFF. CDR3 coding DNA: TGTGCCAGCAGGTTAAACAGGGCCCGAAAACTGTTTTTT.

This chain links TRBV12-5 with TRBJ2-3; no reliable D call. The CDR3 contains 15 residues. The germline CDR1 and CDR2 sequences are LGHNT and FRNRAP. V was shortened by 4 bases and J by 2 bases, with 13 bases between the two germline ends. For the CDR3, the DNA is TGTGCTAGTGGTTCTAGTAGTGCCTACACAGATACGCAGTATTTT. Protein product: CASGSSSAYTDTQYF.

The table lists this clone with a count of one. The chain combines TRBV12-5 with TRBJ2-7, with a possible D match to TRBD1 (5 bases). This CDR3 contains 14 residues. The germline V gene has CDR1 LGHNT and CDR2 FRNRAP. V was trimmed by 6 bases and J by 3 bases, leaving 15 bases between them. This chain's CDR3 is CASGQDTFLYEQYF. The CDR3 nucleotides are TGTGCTAGTGGCCAGGACACCTTCCTCTACGAGCAGTACTTC.